A selection of T cell receptor beta chains follows, all from one sample in a study of CD8 T cells in ankylosing spondylitis. MiXCR, run by TCRdb on the 5' RACE reads, gives a single entry per CDR3 protein. Of approximately 150,000 distinct CDR3 sequences listed, 40% to 50% were seen once; the top ten hold 13% to 15%. Material: synovial fluid, either unsorted or a sorted T cell fraction (not recorded which). The receptors derive from a male donor with ankylosing spondylitis. The CDR3 runs from the conserved cysteine through the conserved F or W. D genes are given only for firm matches. Clone size is given for some rows only: seen once, a few or many times, or a class if the clone is expanded.

.	TRBV11-1	.	TRBJ2-1	CASSPSGGKRSSYNEQFF	TGTGCCAGCAGCCCTAGTGGGGGGAAGAGAAGCTCCTACAATGAGCAGTTCTTC
few	TRBV5-5	.	TRBJ1-2	CASSLGRGPYGYTF	TGTGCCAGCAGCTTGGGCAGGGGTCCCTATGGCTACACCTTC
.	TRBV28	.	TRBJ1-6	CASSCRGGNSPLHF	TGTGCCAGCAGTTGTCGCGGGGGAAATTCACCCCTCCACTTT
.	TRBV6-5	TRBD2	TRBJ2-1	CASSVLAGTYNEQFF	TGTGCCAGCAGTGTACTAGCGGGGACCTACAATGAGCAGTTCTTC
once	TRBV24-1	.	TRBJ2-1	CAILETVFNEQFF	TGTGCCATCCTGGAGACGGTTTTCAATGAGCAGTTCTTC
.	TRBV7-2	TRBD2	TRBJ2-7	CASSLEGGSREQYF	TGTGCCAGCAGCTTAGAAGGCGGGAGTCGAGAGCAGTACTTC
few	TRBV13	.	TRBJ2-7	CASSAKLPGTRGYEQYF	TGTGCCAGCAGCGCCAAACTCCCAGGCACCAGGGGCTACGAGCAGTACTTC
few	TRBV29-1	.	TRBJ2-1	CSPLRGEQFF	TGCAGCCCCCTGCGTGGTGAGCAGTTCTTC
.	TRBV6-1	.	TRBJ1-6	CASSHNLRGSYNSPLHF	TGTGCCAGCAGTCATAACCTCAGGGGATCCTATAATTCACCCCTCCACTTT
many	TRBV20-1	TRBD1	TRBJ1-1	CSARTGGSSTEAFF	TGCAGTGCTAGAACAGGGGGTTCGAGCACTGAAGCTTTCTTT
few	TRBV11-2	TRBD2	TRBJ2-1	CASSFPLAGGQKYNEQFF	TGTGCCAGCAGCTTTCCCCTAGCGGGAGGGCAGAAATACAATGAGCAGTTCTTC
many	TRBV30	.	TRBJ1-2	CAWSRGIRDYGYTF	TGTGCCTGGAGTAGAGGGATCAGAGACTATGGCTACACCTTC
.	TRBV7-9	TRBD1	TRBJ1-5	CASSKQGAQPQHF	TGTGCCAGCAGCAAACAGGGGGCTCAGCCCCAGCATTTT
few	TRBV7-9	.	TRBJ1-1	CASSLWVAFF	TGTGCCAGCAGCTTATGGGTCGCTTTCTTT
.	TRBV12-3/TRBV12-4	TRBD2	TRBJ2-5	CASSFEVAGPRETQYF	TGTGCCAGCAGTTTCGAAGTAGCGGGCCCTAGAGAGACCCAGTACTTC
.	TRBV4-3	TRBD2	TRBJ2-7	CASSQGPGTRIYEQYF	TGCGCCAGCAGCCAAGGCCCCGGGACTAGGATCTACGAGCAGTACTTC
.	TRBV7-6	.	TRBJ2-7	CASSLANRAYSYEQYF	TGTGCCAGCAGCTTAGCTAACAGGGCGTATTCCTACGAGCAGTACTTC
few	TRBV29-1	.	TRBJ2-7	CSVIGGISYEQYF	TGCAGCGTGATTGGCGGGATCTCCTACGAGCAGTACTTC
.	TRBV5-1	.	TRBJ2-2	CASSLMYTGELFF	TGCGCCAGCAGCTTGATGTACACCGGGGAGCTGTTTTTT
.	TRBV20-1	TRBD2	TRBJ2-7	CSARVVGGYSYEQYF	TGCAGTGCTAGAGTGGTGGGGGGGTACTCCTACGAGCAGTACTTC
few	TRBV4-1	.	TRBJ2-5	CASSQERANRETQYF	TGCGCCAGCAGCCAAGAACGGGCGAACCGGGAGACCCAGTACTTC
few	TRBV6-2/TRBV6-3	.	TRBJ2-3	CASSYSRMETDTQYF	TGTGCCAGCAGTTACTCGAGGATGGAGACAGATACGCAGTATTTT
.	TRBV13	TRBD2	TRBJ2-7	CASSQTSGFYEQYF	TGTGCCAGCAGCCAGACTAGCGGCTTTTACGAGCAGTACTTC
.	TRBV20-1	.	TRBJ1-6	CSASVSYNSPLHF	TGCAGTGCCTCCGTAAGCTATAATTCACCCCTCCACTTT
.	TRBV6-2/TRBV6-3	.	TRBJ1-1	CASSLKMTTFTEAFF	TGTGCCAGCAGCCTGAAGATGACTACTTTCACTGAAGCTTTCTTT
few	TRBV3-1	TRBD1	TRBJ2-7	CASSHIRGPSYEQYF	TGTGCCAGCAGCCACATCAGGGGGCCCTCCTACGAGCAGTACTTC
.	TRBV5-6	TRBD2	TRBJ2-1	CASRYSGNEQFF	TGTGCCAGCAGATATAGCGGGAATGAGCAGTTCTTC
.	TRBV12-5	.	TRBJ2-1	CASGLTSQGLNEQFF	TGTGCTAGTGGCCTCACTTCTCAGGGGCTCAATGAGCAGTTCTTC
.	TRBV7-9	.	TRBJ1-4	CASSSSVAVNEKLFF	TGTGCCAGCAGCTCCTCCGTGGCGGTTAATGAAAAACTGTTTTTT
.	TRBV6-5	TRBD2	TRBJ2-7	CASSYSRAGSFYEQYF	TGTGCCAGCAGTTACTCAAGAGCGGGGAGCTTTTACGAGCAGTACTTC
.	TRBV28	.	TRBJ1-1	CASTPREGPMNTEAFF	TGTGCCAGCACCCCCCGGGAGGGGCCGATGAACACTGAAGCTTTCTTT
few	TRBV14	TRBD1	TRBJ2-2	CASSQAETTGLVGELFF	TGTGCCAGCAGCCAAGCCGAAACGACAGGGTTGGTCGGGGAGCTGTTTTTT
many	TRBV6-2/TRBV6-3	.	TRBJ2-1	CASSYHPNEQFF	TGTGCCAGCAGTTACCACCCTAATGAGCAGTTCTTC
few	TRBV15	.	TRBJ1-3	CATSSQSTPGNTIYF	TGTGCCACCAGCAGTCAGTCGACCCCTGGAAACACCATATATTTT
.	TRBV29-1	.	TRBJ2-7	CSVEVGIRPYEQYF	TGCAGCGTTGAGGTGGGGATACGACCCTACGAGCAGTACTTC
.	TRBV7-6	TRBD1	TRBJ1-1	CASSIGQGNTEAFF	TGTGCCAGCAGCATAGGACAGGGAAACACTGAAGCTTTCTTT
.	TRBV6-5	TRBD1	TRBJ2-3	CASSYSRWGQVLTTDTQYF	TGTGCCAGCAGTTACTCGAGGTGGGGACAGGTACTGACCACAGATACGCAGTATTTT
.	TRBV12-3/TRBV12-4	.	TRBJ2-1	CASSLSGSSYNEQFF	TGTGCCAGCAGTTTATCAGGGAGCTCCTACAATGAGCAGTTCTTC
.	TRBV6-1	TRBD1	TRBJ1-3	CASSEQTGSGNTIYF	TGTGCCAGCAGTGAACAGACAGGGTCTGGAAACACCATATATTTT
.	TRBV28	.	TRBJ1-1	CASRIQGNTEAFF	TGTGCCAGCAGAATCCAGGGGAACACTGAAGCTTTCTTT
few	TRBV19	TRBD1	TRBJ1-1	CASMKDRANTEAFF	TGTGCCAGTATGAAGGACAGGGCGAACACTGAAGCTTTCTTT
few	TRBV7-2	TRBD1	TRBJ2-3	CASRSGTGANTDTQYF	TGTGCCAGCAGGTCCGGGACAGGGGCTAACACAGATACGCAGTATTTT
.	TRBV6-1	TRBD1	TRBJ1-2	CASSEAPTGNYGYTF	TGTGCCAGCAGTGAAGCCCCGACAGGGAACTATGGCTACACCTTC
few	TRBV20-1	.	TRBJ2-1	CSATLLREQFF	TGCAGTGCTACGCTATTACGTGAGCAGTTCTTC
.	TRBV20-1	TRBD1	TRBJ1-5	CSAMFRDSSNQPQHF	TGCAGTGCTATGTTCCGGGACAGTAGCAATCAGCCCCAGCATTTT
large	TRBV7-2	.	TRBJ2-7	CASSLGGGFSSYEQYF	TGTGCCAGCAGCTTAGGTGGGGGCTTCAGCTCCTACGAGCAGTACTTC
.	TRBV4-2	TRBD1	TRBJ2-7	CASSHSWDRDYEQYF	TGTGCCAGCAGCCATTCTTGGGACAGGGACTACGAGCAGTACTTC
.	TRBV29-1	TRBD1	TRBJ2-3	CSALTGWPDTQYF	TGCAGCGCCTTGACAGGGTGGCCAGATACGCAGTATTTT
.	TRBV13	.	TRBJ1-1	CASSLLDFTEAFF	TGTGCCAGCAGCTTATTAGACTTTACTGAAGCTTTCTTT
few	TRBV5-1	TRBD2	TRBJ2-2	CASSSLARVVVGELFF	TGCGCCAGCAGCTCACTAGCGAGGGTGGTCGTCGGGGAGCTGTTTTTT
.	TRBV3-1	.	TRBJ2-2	CASSQGFFEDTGELFF	TGTGCCAGCAGCCAAGGGTTTTTTGAAGACACCGGGGAGCTGTTTTTT
few	TRBV3-1	.	TRBJ2-7	CASSPGWSYEQYF	TGTGCCAGCAGCCCAGGGTGGAGCTACGAGCAGTACTTC
.	TRBV2	.	TRBJ2-6	CAISVGGPQGWRTGSGANVLTF	TGTGCCATCAGTGTGGGGGGGCCACAGGGCTGGCGTACAGGCTCTGGGGCCAACGTCCTGACTTTC
.	TRBV3-1	TRBD1	TRBJ1-5	CASSHPRGRGLHQPQHF	TGTGCCAGCAGCCACCCCCGGGGCAGGGGGCTTCATCAGCCCCAGCATTTT
many	TRBV15	.	TRBJ2-7	CATSTQRSYEQYF	TGTGCCACCAGCACACAGAGGAGCTACGAGCAGTACTTC